The entry below gives a single T cell receptor (beta chain) sequence along with its context. The sample originates from a study of OX40 agonist ivuxolimab in advanced cancers. Trimming took 5 bases from V and 5 from J; bases not matched to a gene: 19. Germline CDR1 reads LGHNT; CDR2 reads FRNRAP. This CDR3 comprises 18 residues. Sequencing was performed with immunoSEQ multiplex PCR; in TCRdb, only in-frame clones are kept and a portion is missing. The repertoire holds 55,000 to 65,000 clones, more than 85% seen once, with around 3.7% in the top ten. The chain links TRBV12-5 to TRBJ1-2, with 8 bases aligning to TRBD1. This specimen consisted of CD4+ or CD8+ T cells sorted from blood, obtained in a trial of the OX40 agonist ivuxolimab. The TCR comes from an adult with an advanced solid tumor such as melanoma, head and neck, liver or kidney cancer. The CDR3 DNA is TGTGCTAGTGGTCCCTCCTGGGGACAGGTCATAATTGGGTATGGCTACACCTTC. It encodes CASGPSWGQVIIGYGYTF.